This T cell receptor (beta chain) was identified during a study of beta chain features in type 1 diabetes. Expressed TCRB transcripts were sequenced after all isolated RNA was converted to cDNA. Repertoires were generated with immunoSEQ multiplex PCR, while TCRdb's copy carries only in-frame clones and drops some. Of 130,000 or so clones listed, 9.2% were seen once; the top ten hold roughly 0.69%. Trimming pared 6 bases from V and 7 bases from J, leaving 16 bases between. This CDR3 comprises 14 residues. CDR1 and CDR2 (germline): MNHEY, SMNVEV (reference sequence). Notes on the study in general: In all four CD4+ subsets, TCRB CDR3 length was significantly, moderately reduced in type 1 diabetes. Any role of HLA type in TCRB rearrangement remained unresolved here.

This clone was observed a few times. Its antigen is as yet unknown. The sample consisted of central memory CD4+ T cells from blood. The chain links TRBV27 to TRBJ2-1; TRBD2 might be the D (7 bases). The TCR sequence derives from a man aged 18 to 35 in good health. The DNA for the CDR3 is TGTGCCAGCAGGGGGGGGCTAGCGGCTAATGAGCAGTTCTTC. Translating it yields CASRGGLAANEQFF.